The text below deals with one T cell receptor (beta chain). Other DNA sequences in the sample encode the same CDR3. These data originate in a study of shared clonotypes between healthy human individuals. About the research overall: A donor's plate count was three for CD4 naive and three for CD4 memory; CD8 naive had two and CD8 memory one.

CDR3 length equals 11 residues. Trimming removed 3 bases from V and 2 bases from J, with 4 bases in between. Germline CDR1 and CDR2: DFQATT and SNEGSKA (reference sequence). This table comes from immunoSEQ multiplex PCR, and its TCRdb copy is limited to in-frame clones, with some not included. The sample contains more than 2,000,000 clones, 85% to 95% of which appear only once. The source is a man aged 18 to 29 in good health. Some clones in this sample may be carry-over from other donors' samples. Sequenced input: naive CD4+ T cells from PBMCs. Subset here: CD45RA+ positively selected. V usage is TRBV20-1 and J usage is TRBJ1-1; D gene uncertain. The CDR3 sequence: CSASDNTEAFF. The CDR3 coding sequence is TGCAGTGCTAGCGATAACACTGAAGCTTTCTTT.